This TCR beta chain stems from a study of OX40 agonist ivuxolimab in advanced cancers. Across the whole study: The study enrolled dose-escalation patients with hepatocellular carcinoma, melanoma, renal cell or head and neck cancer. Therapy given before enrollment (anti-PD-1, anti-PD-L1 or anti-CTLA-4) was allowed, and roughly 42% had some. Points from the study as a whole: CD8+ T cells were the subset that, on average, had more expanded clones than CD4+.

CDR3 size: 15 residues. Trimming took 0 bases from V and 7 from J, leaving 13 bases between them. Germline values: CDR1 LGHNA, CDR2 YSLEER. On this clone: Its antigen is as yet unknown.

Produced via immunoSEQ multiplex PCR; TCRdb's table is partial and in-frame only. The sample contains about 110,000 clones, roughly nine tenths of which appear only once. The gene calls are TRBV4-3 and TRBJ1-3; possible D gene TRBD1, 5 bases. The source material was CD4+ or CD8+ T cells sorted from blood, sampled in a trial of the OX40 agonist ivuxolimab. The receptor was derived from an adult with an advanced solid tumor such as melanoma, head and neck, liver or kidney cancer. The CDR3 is CASSQDVDGGNTIYF. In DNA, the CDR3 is TGCGCCAGCAGCCAAGATGTGGACGGGGGGAACACCATATATTTT.